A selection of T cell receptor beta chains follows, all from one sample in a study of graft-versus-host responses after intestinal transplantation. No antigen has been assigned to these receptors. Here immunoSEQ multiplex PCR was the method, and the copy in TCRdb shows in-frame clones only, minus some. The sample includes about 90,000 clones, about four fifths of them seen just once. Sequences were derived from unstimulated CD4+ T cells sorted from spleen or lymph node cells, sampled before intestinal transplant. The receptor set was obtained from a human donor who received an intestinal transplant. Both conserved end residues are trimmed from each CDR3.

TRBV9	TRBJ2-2	ASSVPTNTGELF
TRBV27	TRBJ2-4	ASSLDARPGKNIQY
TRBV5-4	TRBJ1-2	ASSSVPGQGARSYGYT
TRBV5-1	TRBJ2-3	ASSPGQALEYTQY
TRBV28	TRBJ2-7	ASSVQGPYEQY
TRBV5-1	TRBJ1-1	ASSLDRETEAF
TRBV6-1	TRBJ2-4	ASSPWEGINIQY
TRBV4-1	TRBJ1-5	ASSPFPGSTSNQPQH
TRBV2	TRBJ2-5	ATNGGMETQY
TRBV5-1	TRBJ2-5	ASSSQGSQETQY
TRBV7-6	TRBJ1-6	ASSRGKGSYNSPLH
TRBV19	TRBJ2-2	ASSIGSGRTNTGELF
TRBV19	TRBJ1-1	ASSSRTGTNTEAF
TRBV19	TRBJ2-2	ASSLAGDTGELF
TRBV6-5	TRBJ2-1	ASSYDSSSYNEQF
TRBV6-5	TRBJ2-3	ASSSYRDPDTQY
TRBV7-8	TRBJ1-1	ASTPWGMNTEAF
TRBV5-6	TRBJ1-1	ASSFAGGSEAF
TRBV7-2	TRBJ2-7	ASSLRTGGWYEQY
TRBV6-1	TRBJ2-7	ASSEPGQGAGEQY
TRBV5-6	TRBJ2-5	ASSPRTSYQETQY
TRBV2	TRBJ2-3	ASNSGGTDTQY
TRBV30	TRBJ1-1	AWKISMNTEAF
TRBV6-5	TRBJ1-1	ASNLVGATEAF
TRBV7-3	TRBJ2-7	ASSFDRGPYEQY
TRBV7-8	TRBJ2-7	ASSPSGYEQY
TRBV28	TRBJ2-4	ASSPLDRKNIQY
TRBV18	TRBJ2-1	ASSPPQRGNSNEQF
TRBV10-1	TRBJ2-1	ASSETTSGRQF